These T cell receptor beta chains were read from a single sample in a study of beta chain features in type 1 diabetes. Sequencing used immunoSEQ multiplex PCR; TCRdb keeps in-frame clones, though not all of them. The table has some 280,000 clones, more than 13% seen once; the top ten hold 0.015% to 0.02%. The sample comprised naive CD4+ T cells from blood. The receptor set was obtained from a man aged 30 to 39 with type 1 diabetes. CDR3s include the opening cysteine and the closing phenylalanine or tryptophan. The D gene is left open where the match is weak. Expanded clones are given a class, and other clones once, few, many or no size at all.

>16|.|.|TRBJ2-1|TRBV11-1
TGTGCCAGCAGCCTCCGCGGGACTTTGAGGGGCAATGAGCAGTTCTTC
CASSLRGTLRGNEQFF
>15|.|few|TRBJ1-2|TRBV27
TGTGCCAGCAGTTTCCGGACAGAAGGAAGCTATGGCTACACCTTC
CASSFRTEGSYGYTF
>14|.|.|TRBJ1-5|TRBV5-1
TGCGCCAGCAGCCCGACAGCTAGCAATCAGCCCCAGCATTTT
CASSPTASNQPQHF
>16|TRBD2|.|TRBJ2-1|TRBV19
TGTGCCAGTAGTATCATTAGCGGGAGCTCCTACAATGAGCAGTTCTTC
CASSIISGSSYNEQFF
>14|.|.|TRBJ2-1|TRBV30
TGTGCCTGGGTTCGGGACTCGGGGAACAATGAGCAGTTCTTC
CAWVRDSGNNEQFF
>13|.|.|TRBJ1-5|TRBV30
TGTGCCTGGAACAGGGCTAATAATCAGCCCCAGCATTTT
CAWNRANNQPQHF
>12|.|few|TRBJ1-2|TRBV7-9
TGTGCCAGCAGCTTGAGCCTCTATGGCTACACCTTC
CASSLSLYGYTF
>14|TRBD2|.|TRBJ2-3|TRBV25-1
TGTGCCAGCAGTGATCCAGCGGGGACAGATACGCAGTATTTT
CASSDPAGTDTQYF
>13|.|once|TRBJ2-7|TRBV7-2
TGTGCCAGCAGCCAACAGGGATCCTACGAGCAGTACTTC
CASSQQGSYEQYF
>15|.|.|TRBJ2-1|TRBV9
TGTGCCAGCAGCCCTCAGGGGTCGTCCTACAATGAGCAGTTCTTC
CASSPQGSSYNEQFF
>13|.|few|TRBJ2-3|TRBV6-4
TGTGCCAGCAGAGGGGGAGAAACAGATACGCAGTATTTT
CASRGGETDTQYF
>16|.|.|TRBJ2-1|TRBV5-4
TGTGCCAGCAGCTTGCGTCTGACCACGGAGAATGCTGAGCAGTTCTTC
CASSLRLTTENAEQFF
>17|TRBD2|few|TRBJ2-1|TRBV7-3
TGTGCCAGCAGCTTAACGCGTTCTAGCGGCTCCTACAATGAGCAGTTCTTC
CASSLTRSSGSYNEQFF
>14|.|few|TRBJ2-7|TRBV7-3
TGTGCCAGCAGCCCCTCGAGAAGTCACTACGAGCAGTACTTC
CASSPSRSHYEQYF
>16|TRBD2|.|TRBJ2-2|TRBV11-3
TGTGCCAGCAGCTTGGGGGGGACTAGGAACACCGGGGAGCTGTTTTTT
CASSLGGTRNTGELFF
>14|.|.|TRBJ1-5|TRBV7-2
TGTGCCAGCAGCTTAGGGGGCAGTGATCAGCCCCAGCATTTT
CASSLGGSDQPQHF
>15|TRBD1|.|TRBJ1-2|TRBV19
TGTGCCAGTAGCAGGACAGGGATGAATGGCTATGGCTACACCTTC
CASSRTGMNGYGYTF
>14|.|.|TRBJ1-2|TRBV9
TGTGCCAGCAGCGTGGGGCAGACCAACTATGGCTACACCTTC
CASSVGQTNYGYTF
>14|TRBD2|once|TRBJ2-1|TRBV7-3
TGTGCCAGCTCTAGCGGGCGCTCCTACAATGAGCAGTTCTTC
CASSSGRSYNEQFF
>16|.|few|TRBJ2-6|TRBV5-1
TGCGCCAGCAGCTTCGACAGCCATCCCGGGGCCAACGTCCTGACTTTC
CASSFDSHPGANVLTF
>14|.|few|TRBJ1-5|TRBV13
TGTGCCAGCAGCTTAGGGGCGGGGGATCAGCCCCAGCATTTT
CASSLGAGDQPQHF
>15|.|.|TRBJ1-4|TRBV2
TGTGCCAGCAGTGAAGGAGGAGTGATTCGTGAAAAACTGTTTTTT
CASSEGGVIREKLFF
>16|TRBD1|.|TRBJ2-1|TRBV9
TGTGCCAGCAGCCCATCTGGGACAGGGCTCTACAATGAGCAGTTCTTC
CASSPSGTGLYNEQFF
>13|TRBD2|few|TRBJ2-7|TRBV7-2
TGTGCCAGCAGCTCCTTTCTAGCGGATGAGCAGTACTTC
CASSSFLADEQYF
>16|.|.|TRBJ2-3|TRBV7-8
TGTGCCAGCAGCGCGGAGGGACTTCCCCGCACAGATACGCAGTATTTT
CASSAEGLPRTDTQYF
>13|.|.|TRBJ2-1|TRBV15
TGTGCCACCAGCAGAGATAATTTCCGTCGGCAGTTCTTC
CATSRDNFRRQFF
>14|TRBD1|few|TRBJ1-1|TRBV7-3
TGTGCCAGCAGCTTAGGACAGGGGAACACTGAAGCTTTCTTT
CASSLGQGNTEAFF
>13|.|few|TRBJ2-3|TRBV30
TGTGCCTGGAGTGTATCCCACACAGATACGCAGTATTTT
CAWSVSHTDTQYF
>13|.|.|TRBJ2-2|TRBV7-3
TGTGCCAGCAGTTTTAAGGGGTCCGGGGAGCTGTTTTTT
CASSFKGSGELFF